This TCR beta chain was captured in a study of read filtering for tumor transcriptome and immune sequencing. Overall study context: TCR-mapped reads were about 4.05 to 10.27 million with IR-seq versus about 75 to 1,400 with RNA-seq. Points from the study as a whole: Correlation between methods rose after single-read clonotypes were removed.

Molecular barcoded adaptors covering alpha/delta and beta/gamma chains were used on around 400 ng RNA. In TCRdb, the reads were re-called with MiXCR into one record per CDR3 protein. Here the sample spans 35,000 to 40,000 distinct CDR3 sequences, roughly 15% being singletons. J was trimmed by 3 bases and V by 6 bases; bases with no gene match: 5. This CDR3 has 12 amino acids. Germline V gene lookup returns CDR1 SQVTM and CDR2 ANQGSEA. This clonotype was counted many times. Its specificity is unknown. This chain joins TRBV29-1 and TRBJ2-7; TRBD1 agrees at 7 bases. Sequencing was performed on a population of CD138-negative cells sorted from bone marrow. This sequence originates from a donor aged 40 or over with multiple myeloma. CDR3 nucleotides: TGCAGCGTCACCCGGGACAGCTACGAGCAGTACTTC. Translated, it gives CSVTRDSYEQYF.